Judged by abundance, the clone carrying this TCR beta chain is medium-sized. The data were obtained in a study of blood T cell repertoires in COVID-19. Authors' data handling: Nucleated cell number was recorded as an estimate derived from reference gene primer amplification. Assay: immunoSEQ multiplex PCR; the TCRdb copy retains only in-frame clones and omits some. V, J and clone size were drawn from that table, and D and trimming were deduced from the DNA. Here the sample spans about 45,000 clones, about 90% being singletons. CDR3 size: 14 residues. Germline V gives CDR1 PRHDT, CDR2 FYEKMQ (reference sequence). V shed 1 base and J shed 1 base, with 6 bases lying between them.

This TCR was recovered from a human donor in a cohort sampled during active COVID-19. This chain joins TRBV13 and TRBJ2-3; unclear D gene. The sequenced sample was peripheral blood. CDR3 coding DNA: TGTGCCAGCAGCTTAGCGGCGGGCACAGATACGCAGTATTTT. Protein: CASSLAAGTDTQYF.